The source of this T cell receptor beta chain is a study of OX40 agonist ivuxolimab in advanced cancers. This clone was seen a single time. Antigen: not known. A history of autoimmune disease or systemic immunosuppression excluded patients. Notes on the study in general: No determination was made of the antigen specificity of the expanded peripheral T cells.

Trimming shortened V by 11 bases and J by 0 bases, and 9 bases separated the two germline ends. The germline V gene has CDR1 MDHEN and CDR2 SYDVKM. This CDR3 has 12 residues. Sequenced by immunoSEQ multiplex PCR; TCRdb stores in-frame clones only, minus some. The sample includes approximately 60,000 clones, about 93% of them seen just once. This chain links TRBV28 with TRBJ2-3; D gene unclear. This specimen consisted of CD4+ or CD8+ T cells sorted from blood, obtained in a trial of the OX40 agonist ivuxolimab. The TCR was taken from an adult with an advanced solid tumor such as melanoma, head and neck, liver or kidney cancer. Here the CDR3 reads CAADGSTDTQYF. CDR3 coding DNA: TGTGCCGCCGACGGCAGCACAGATACGCAGTATTTT.